This T cell receptor (beta chain) was sequenced for a study of T cell responses to AZD1222 COVID-19 vaccine (dated by TCRdb to the early 2020s). In terms of the full investigation: TCR sequencing covered 233 trial participants: 207 given two doses of AZD1222 and approximately 25 given two doses of MenACWY control vaccine. Trial participants were enrolled by age into subgroups of 18-55, 56-69 and 70-plus years, and around 150, 28 and 57 TCR-sequenced participants, respectively, were included in these subgroups. What the research found in general, with its limitations: Nearly half of unique spike-specific TCRs reportedly recognized epitopes outside regions mutated in the B.1.351 and B.1.1.7 variants. The 56-69-year group was small, and its depth increase did not reach significance, likely because of low power. Participants were mostly white British, with more females than males. The authors suggested clonal diversity may have been underestimated. A significant rise in spike-specific TCR breadth and depth was observed after two AZD1222 doses relative to day 0 and relative to MenACWY recipients. The vaccine-associated CD4 TCRs covered the entire spike protein, and the dominant responses fell in regions 160-218 and 743-854. No day 14 peak-response samples were available, so repertoires were characterized only after the peak T cell response. Only six AZD1222 recipients were SARS-CoV-2 seropositive at baseline, limiting conclusions about previously exposed vaccinees.

From the germline V gene, CDR1 is KGHSH and CDR2 is LQKENI. The germline V and J ends show losses of 3 bases and 6 bases respectively, and no gene match explains 14 bases of the junction. Including the terminal cysteine and phenylalanine, the CDR3 comprises 17 residues. The only DNA kept is the CDR3, 51 bases in frame from the first base. The CDR3 regions of human TCRbeta chains were analyzed by immunosequencing. From the authors' description of their analysis: Repertoire TCRs were matched against a reference library of SARS-CoV-2-specific TCRs generated with the MIRA antigen-specificity platform. Breadth was defined as the fraction of unique TCRs that were SARS-CoV-2-associated. Depth was defined as the fraction of total T cells that were SARS-CoV-2-associated. Using the MIRA data, each spike-specific TCR was mapped to the spike region that the TCR reacts to and placed in a CD4 or CD8 class. Log10-transformed breadth and depth values were compared by one-way ANOVA with Sidak's multiple comparisons tests. Sourced from immuneACCESS, this table was stored by TCRdb with only in-frame sequences that have V and J called. A share of the clones is absent; for the studies checked, an unresolved V gene accounts for under half, and the remainder has no known explanation. V, J and clone size are taken as reported in that table, and D and trimming were inferred from the DNA itself. The table for this sample lists about 89,000 clones; approximately 89% of them were counted only once. The top ten hold 4% to 6% of the sample.

A remark on this clone: Its antigen specificity is not known. Base qualities were left out, and no much larger clone turns up one base away.

The time point tag for this specimen amounts to: baseline before first vaccination. What the treatment or condition label conveys for this sample: meningococcal conjugate vaccine given as trial control. The vaccinee samples were drawn from two UK trials, COV001 and COV002, one of which was a single-blind randomized controlled phase 2/3 trial testing AZD1222 (ChAdOx1 nCoV-19) in healthy adults. For TCRbeta chain sequencing, PBMC samples from trial participants were taken at day 0 and at day 28 after the second dose. Recombination joined TRBV18 with TRBJ1-1; TRBD1 aligns with 9 central bases. The source material was peripheral blood, sampled on day 0 of MenACWY control vaccination. This sequence originates from an adult in good health. The DNA reads as follows: TGTGCCAGCTCACCCCCGAATCGACAGGGGGTGGGTGCTGAAGCTTTCTTT. It specifies CASSPPNRQGVGAEAFF.